The clone carrying this T cell receptor beta chain was seen only a few times. Antigen unknown. PCR was performed using 60 Vbeta and 13 Jbeta primers. Assay used: immunoSEQ multiplex PCR; TCRdb lists only in-frame clones, some missing. The sample has around 110,000 clones; roughly a tenth are singletons. There are 14 residues in the CDR3. V gave up 2 bases and J gave up 1 base; unmatched junction bases: 1. CDR1 LGHNT and CDR2 FRNRAP come from the germline V gene. The entry originates in a study of cytomegalovirus exposure and HLA in healthy donors. Study results and limitations: The study listed 164 cytomegalovirus-associated TCR beta chains. Clonal expansion, a later analysis showed, was greater in HLA-associated TCR beta chains than in equally common others.

The V and J genes are TRBV12-5 and TRBJ2-7, with 8 bases fitting TRBD2. The sequence came from a man between 25 and 39 years old in good health and CMV-seronegative. Sequenced sample: PBMCs. CDR3 region: CASGLREGSYEQYF. The CDR3 bases are TGTGCTAGTGGTTTGCGGGAGGGATCCTACGAGCAGTACTTC.